A single T cell receptor beta chain is shown here with its context. Antigen unknown. The whole isolated RNA underwent reverse transcription, so sequencing captured expressed TCRB transcripts. Here immunoSEQ multiplex PCR was the method, and the copy in TCRdb shows in-frame clones only, minus some. The table includes over 350,000 clones, roughly 15% detected once. CDR1 and CDR2 (germline): MNHEY, SVGAGI. With V trimmed by 8 bases and J by 2 bases, 4 bases remained unmatched. This CDR3 has 13 amino acids. The sample belongs to a study of beta chain features in type 1 diabetes. Findings and limits, study-wide: A potential influence of HLA type upon TCRB rearrangement remained unresolved herein.

The chain employs TRBV6-5 and TRBJ2-3, with TRBD2 matching over 7 bases. Sequenced material: naive CD4+ T cells from blood. This sequence was found in a woman under 30 in good health. In DNA, the CDR3 is TGTGCCAGCCGTCGGGACTACACAGATACGCAGTATTTT. Protein: CASRRDYTDTQYF.